Given below is one T cell receptor (beta chain) in context. Its binding antigen is unknown. Base qualities are not provided; no much larger clone lies one nucleotide away. The sample comes from a study of blood T cells in healthy people across ages (dated by TCRdb to 2015 to 2017). About the study as a whole: In model experiments, roughly one uniquely barcoded TCR beta cDNA molecule per two T cells was captured by template switching. To track age-related changes in TCR beta repertoire diversity, the study relied on deep sequencing normalized with unique cDNA molecular identifiers. The donors were divided into four age groups: young (average around 15 years), middle-aged (approximately 39), aged (about 56) and long-lived (roughly 82). To avoid experimental bias, donors of different ages were spread randomly across the sequencing lanes. Using the same blood draw, the study looked at two additional independent replicas of 1 million unique cDNA reads for two donors, one aged 18 to 29 and the other aged 80 or older.

What the research found in general, with its limitations: Compared with the aged group, more naive CD4+ T cells, fewer expanded clones and increased TCR diversity were shown by the long-lived group, suggesting age selection. Estimates of total diversity from one million sequenced T cells were regarded as lower bounds and underestimates. The CMV infection status of donors was not known, potentially confounding age-related changes in expanded clonotypes. As age increased, observed TCR beta diversity per million T cells dropped in a roughly linear way, and a significant reduction was already evident by age about 40. There was a strong correlation between observed TCR beta diversity and the percentage of naive T cells measured by flow cytometry. Conclusive comparison of naive and antigen-experienced compartments was prevented by the profiling of bulk unsorted PBMCs.

The method was 5' RACE. Sequencing took place on an Illumina HiSeq 2500. A second PCR of about 6 to 11 cycles was run with a J-beta primer mix and a sample-barcoded 5' primer. Each TCR beta cDNA molecule received a unique molecular identifier from a template-switch 5' adaptor carrying 12 random nucleotides. Each sample yielded at least 2.5 million CDR3-containing paired-end reads. All of the RNA was converted into first-strand cDNA using the Mint cDNA synthesis kit, with a TRBC-specific oligonucleotide serving as the primer. Following uracil-DNA glycosylase treatment, a first 18-cycle PCR with universal primers M1SS and BC2_uni_R was performed on all cDNA. The published analysis was carried out like this. For normalization, 1 million high-quality reads, each with a distinct molecular identifier, were randomly selected from each sample. Instead of being binned into consensus sequences, reads with shared molecular identifiers were discarded. MiTCR, run with a Q25 quality threshold and the strictest error-elimination algorithm, handled CDR3 identification, clonotype clustering and error correction. A nonparametric unseen species model with Euler transformation was used to estimate a lower bound on total TCR beta diversity. TCRdb handled the public reads itself, with Q25 trimming in fastp and clone calling in MiXCR, and kept productive beta chains. Entries that share a CDR3 protein sequence are merged under the most common genes and DNA. The V and J calls follow TCRdb's processing rather than the paper's. The table for this sample lists around 1,500,000 distinct CDR3 sequences; 25% to 30% of them were counted only once. Clones ranked in the top ten supply over 7% of the sample.

The donors were a few dozen Caucasian individuals from Russia, aged roughly 6 to 100 years, who were systemically healthy. Each donor gave approximately 9.3 milliliters of peripheral blood, collected into EDTA-treated Vacutainer tubes. Ficoll-Paque density-gradient centrifugation was used to isolate PBMCs, with at least 6.5 million per sample. Trizol reagent was used to extract total RNA from the PBMCs, yielding at least 5.5 micrograms per sample. The percentages of naive CD45RAhigh/CD27high T cells were determined by flow cytometry on a PBMC aliquot from every donor. As encoded in the germline V gene (reference sequence), CDR1 is MNHEY while CDR2 is SMNVEV. The CDR3 runs 16 residues from the cysteine to the phenylalanine. The retained sequence is limited to the CDR3, 48 bases, with the frame set at the first base. V and J are trimmed by 6 bases and 2 bases, and the gene matches miss 10 bases of the junction.

This receptor was taken from a woman younger than 45 in good health. What was sequenced was blood. The V and J genes are TRBV27 and TRBJ1-5; 7 bases in between match TRBD1. The DNA reads as follows: TGTGCCAGCAGCACAAGGGGGCGGGCTGGCAATCAGCCCCAGCATTTT. This is translated as CASSTRGRAGNQPQHF.